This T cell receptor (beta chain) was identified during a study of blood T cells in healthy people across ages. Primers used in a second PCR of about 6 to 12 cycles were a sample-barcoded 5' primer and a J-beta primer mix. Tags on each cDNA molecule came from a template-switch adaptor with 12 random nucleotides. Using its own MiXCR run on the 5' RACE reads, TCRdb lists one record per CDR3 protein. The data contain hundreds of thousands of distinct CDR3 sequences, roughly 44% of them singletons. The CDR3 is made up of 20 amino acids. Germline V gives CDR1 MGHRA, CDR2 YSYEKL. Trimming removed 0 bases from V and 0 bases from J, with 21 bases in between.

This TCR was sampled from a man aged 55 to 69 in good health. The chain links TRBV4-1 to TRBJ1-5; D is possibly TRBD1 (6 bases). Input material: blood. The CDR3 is CASSQDWGVTGSVSNQPQHF. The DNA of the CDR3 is TGCGCCAGCAGCCAAGATTGGGGGGTGACAGGATCGGTTAGCAATCAGCCCCAGCATTTT.